This entry lists 9 T cell receptor beta chains sequenced from one sample in a study of cytomegalovirus exposure and HLA in healthy donors. 13 Jbeta primers and 60 Vbeta primers were used for the PCR. Only in-frame clones appear in the TCRdb table, and some are missing; sequencing was by immunoSEQ multiplex PCR. The repertoire includes around 160,000 clones, 68% of them detected once, and approximately 1.5% sits in the top ten. Sequencing was done on a sample of PBMCs. The receptors were gathered from a man aged 50 to 59 in good health and CMV-seronegative.

In this sample, this clone turned up a few times. This chain joins TRBV15 and TRBJ1-1; 8 nucleotides align to TRBD1. The CDR3 sequence is 15 residues long. The junction had 7 bases not matched to a gene; V was cut back by 5 bases and J by 2 bases. Per the germline V gene, CDR1 is LNHNV and CDR2 is YYDKDF (reference sequence). CDR3 sequence (DNA): TGTGCCACCAGCGGTCTGGACAGGGATAACACTGAAGCTTTCTTT. Its protein product is CATSGLDRDNTEAFF.

CDR3 protein: CASGVLSTDTQYF. In DNA form, the CDR3 reads TGCGCCTCCGGTGTTCTTAGCACAGATACGCAGTATTTT. The J gene is TRBJ2-3, the V gene TRBV5-1; D is uncertain. Trimming left V 10 bases short and J 0 bases short, with 12 bases between. This CDR3 comprises 13 residues. CDR1 SGHRS and CDR2 YFSETQ come from the germline V gene.

The genes are TRBV28 and TRBJ2-6; D not resolved. In germline, CDR1 is MDHEN, CDR2 SYDVKM. Trimming cost V 4 bases and J 4 bases, with 8 bases left between them. This CDR3 is 14 amino acids long. CDR3 residues: CASSSHTGANVLTF. The CDR3 coding sequence is TGTGCCAGCAGTTCCCACACCGGGGCCAACGTCCTGACTTTC.

The rearrangement links TRBV4-2 to TRBJ2-6; a possible D gene is TRBD1 (6 bases). The germline CDR1 and CDR2 sequences are LGHNA and YNFKEQ. Trimming took off 5 bases at V and 0 bases at J, with 11 bases between the two ends. The CDR3 consists of 16 residues. The DNA of the CDR3 is TGTGCCAGCAGCGGGGGCCTGAGCTCTGGGGCCAACGTCCTGACTTTC. It encodes CASSGGLSSGANVLTF.

The chain uses TRBV18 and TRBJ1-4; D not resolved. Trimming shortened V by 2 bases and J by 8 bases, and 15 bases separated the two germline ends. The CDR3 runs to 15 residues. The germline V gene has CDR1 KGHSH and CDR2 LQKENI. In nucleotides, the CDR3 is TGTGCCAGCTCACCAGGAACAAACGGGAGGGAAAAACTGTTTTTT. Protein sequence: CASSPGTNGREKLFF.

The chain joins TRBV2 to TRBJ1-3, with a weak D call TRBD1 (6 bases). The V end lost 3 bases, the J end lost 0 bases, and 15 bases lay between the germline ends. CDR1 SNHLY and CDR2 FYNNEI come from the germline V gene. CDR3 length: 17 amino acids. CDR3 sequence: CASSEVDGGRSGNTIYF. CDR3 sequence (DNA): TGTGCCAGCAGTGAGGTGGATGGGGGCCGCTCTGGAAACACCATATATTTT.

CDR3 coding DNA: TGTGCCAGCAGTGACCGGGACAGCCACACCTACGAGCAGTACTTC. Translated: CASSDRDSHTYEQYF. J is TRBJ2-7 and V is TRBV6-1; 7 positions agree with TRBD1. The CDR3 runs 15 residues. Per the germline V gene, CDR1 is MNHNS and CDR2 is SASEGT. After removal of 3 bases from V and 2 bases from J, the junction contained 7 bases not matched to a gene.

This clone was seen only a few times. The rearrangement joins TRBV7-8 to TRBJ2-3; 13 nucleotides match TRBD2. The CDR3 extends over 16 amino acids. Germline values: CDR1 SGHVS, CDR2 FQNEAQ. The junction had 5 bases not matched to a gene; V was cut back by 5 bases and J by 3 bases. CDR3 sequence: CASSPGLAGLTDTQYF. Written as DNA, the CDR3 is TGTGCCAGCAGCCCGGGACTAGCGGGGCTGACAGATACGCAGTATTTT.

The chain combines TRBV6-5 with TRBJ1-5, with TRBD1 matching 7 bases. From germline, CDR1 is MNHEY and CDR2 SVGAGI. The V and J ends lost 6 bases and 4 bases, in that order; junction bases with no gene match: 9. There are 15 residues in the CDR3. The CDR3 protein is CASSPRGAGNQPQHF. The CDR3 bases are TGTGCCAGCAGCCCCAGGGGGGCTGGGAATCAGCCCCAGCATTTT.